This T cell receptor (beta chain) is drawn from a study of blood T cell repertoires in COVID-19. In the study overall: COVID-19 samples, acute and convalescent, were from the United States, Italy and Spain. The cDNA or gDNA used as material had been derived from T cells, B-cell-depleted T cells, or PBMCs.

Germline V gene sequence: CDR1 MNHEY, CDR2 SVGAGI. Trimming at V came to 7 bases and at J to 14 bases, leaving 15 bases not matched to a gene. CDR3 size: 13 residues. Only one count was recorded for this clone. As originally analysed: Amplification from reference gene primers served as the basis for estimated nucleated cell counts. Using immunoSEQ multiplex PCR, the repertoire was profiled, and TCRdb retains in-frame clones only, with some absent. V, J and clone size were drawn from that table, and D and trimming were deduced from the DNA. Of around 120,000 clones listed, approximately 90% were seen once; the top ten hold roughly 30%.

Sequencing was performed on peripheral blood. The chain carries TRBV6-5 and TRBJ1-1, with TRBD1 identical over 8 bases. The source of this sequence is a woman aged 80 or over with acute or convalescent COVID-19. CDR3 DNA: TGTGCCAGCATGCTCCTTGGGAGACAGGGGTTGTTCTTT. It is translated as CASMLLGRQGLFF.